The 23 T cell receptor beta chains listed next were all sequenced from one sample in a study of radiation and T cells in renal cell carcinoma. As for time point: baseline pretreatment blood. Treatment: 15 Gy SBRT to primary tumor, nephrectomy 4 weeks later. The method was immunoSEQ multiplex PCR; TCRdb's version includes in-frame clones alone and lacks a portion of them. The data show 110,000 to 150,000 clones, over 75% seen once. Here the sequenced sample was blood, taken from a patient whose treatment included radiotherapy and nephrectomy. The receptors come from a woman in her forties or fifties with renal cell carcinoma.

In DNA form, the CDR3 reads TGCGCCAGCAGCCAAGGACTCGGAAAAGAGACCCAGTACTTC. Its protein product is CASSQGLGKETQYF. The V gene is TRBV4-3, the J gene TRBJ2-5; D remains unclear. CDR1 and CDR2 from the germline V gene are LGHNA and YSLEER. The CDR3 consists of 14 residues. Trimming stripped 1 base from V and 3 bases from J, with 9 bases between.

The chain links TRBV14 to TRBJ1-3; D not resolved. Between the trimmed V and J ends, which lost 6 bases and 0 bases, there was a span of 9 bases. Germline CDR1 SGHDN, CDR2 FVKESK. The CDR3 extends over 14 amino acids. Here the CDR3 DNA reads TGTGCCAGCAGGGACGGCTTCTCTGGAAACACCATATATTTT. Amino acids: CASRDGFSGNTIYF.

The rearrangement joins TRBV6-5 to TRBJ2-1; 8 bases are a match to TRBD2. The CDR3 consists of 15 residues. Trimming took 6 bases from V and 0 from J; bases not matched to a gene: 4. The V gene's germline CDR1 is MNHEY and CDR2 SVGAGI. CDR3 DNA: TGTGCCAGCAGCCTTAGCGGGACCTCCTACAATGAGCAGTTCTTC. Its translation is CASSLSGTSYNEQFF.

The chain employs TRBV11-3 and TRBJ2-2, with unresolved D. V was shortened by 2 bases and J by 2 bases, with 6 bases between the two germline ends. The CDR3 extends over 14 amino acids. The germline V gene has CDR1 SGHNT and CDR2 YENEEA. The CDR3 reads CASSLRGNTGELFF. CDR3 nucleotide sequence: TGTGCCAGCAGCTTACGCGGAAACACCGGGGAGCTGTTTTTT.

The V call is TRBV19, the J call TRBJ2-2; 8 bases align to TRBD1. The CDR3 has 17 residues. CDR1 LNHDA and CDR2 SQIVND come from the germline V gene (reference sequence). The V and J ends lost 7 bases and 4 bases, in that order; junction bases with no gene match: 14. In DNA form, the CDR3 reads TGTGCCAGTACCGACCCCCACGGACAGGGACGCACCGGGGAGCTGTTTTTT. Its translation: CASTDPHGQGRTGELFF.

CDR3 region: CASSFSGLNTEAFF. The CDR3 nucleotides are TGTGCCAGCAGCTTTAGCGGCCTGAACACTGAAGCTTTCTTT. The gene calls are TRBV7-9 and TRBJ1-1; D is undetermined. The CDR3 is 14 residues long. The germline CDR1 and CDR2 sequences are SEHNR and FQNEAQ (reference sequence). V gave up 3 bases and J gave up 0 bases, with 8 bases separating them.

The count of this clone is one. V and J are TRBV7-9 and TRBJ1-4, with no clear D. Germline lookup yields CDR1 SEHNR and CDR2 FQNEAQ (reference sequence). Trimming cost V 3 bases and J 8 bases, with 10 bases left between them. This CDR3 has 13 residues. Here the CDR3 reads CASSLGGKEKLFF. The DNA for the CDR3 is TGTGCCAGCAGCTTGGGCGGGAAGGAAAAACTGTTTTTT. The variable domain in full, completed from reference TRBV7-9 and TRBJ1-4, reads DTGVSQNPRHKITKRGQNVTFRCDPISEHNRLYWYRQTLGQGPEFLTYFQNEAQLEKSRLLSDRFSAERPKGSFSTLEIQRTEQGDSAMYLCASSLGGKEKLFFGSGTQLSVL.

The CDR3 bases are TGTGCCAGCAAGGGGACTAGCGGGGGCACAGATACGCAGTATTTT. Amino acid sequence: CASKGTSGGTDTQYF. The J gene is TRBJ2-3, the V gene TRBV6-6; TRBD2 matches at 13 bases. CDR3 length equals 15 residues. Germline-derived CDR1 and CDR2 are MNHNY and SVGAGI (reference sequence). Trimming took 7 bases from V and 1 from J; bases not matched to a gene: 2.

The CDR3 DNA reads as TGTGCCAGCAGTGCCCCGGGGGAAAAACTGTTTTTT. Translated, it gives CASSAPGEKLFF. The chain joins TRBV6-1 to TRBJ1-4, with D hard to call. The CDR3 covers 12 residues. V was pared by 4 bases and J by 8 bases, with 8 bases between. Germline assignment: CDR1 MNHNS and CDR2 SASEGT.

The chain employs TRBV7-9 and TRBJ1-2, with 9 bases identical to TRBD1. Unmatched junction bases numbered 6, after V lost 5 bases and J lost 2 bases. This CDR3 has 15 amino acids. CDR1 SEHNR and CDR2 FQNEAQ come from the germline V gene (reference sequence). The CDR3 here is CASSRIGTGNYGYTF. DNA of the CDR3: TGTGCCAGCAGCCGAATAGGGACAGGGAACTATGGCTACACCTTC. Full variable domain (remainder filled in from reference TRBV7-9 and TRBJ1-2): DTGVSQNPRHKITKRGQNVTFRCDPISEHNRLYWYRQTLGQGPEFLTYFQNEAQLEKSRLLSDRFSAERPKGSFSTLEIQRTEQGDSAMYLCASSRIGTGNYGYTFGSGTRLTVV.

V is TRBV7-9 and J is TRBJ2-7; D ambiguous. Germline CDR1 SEHNR, CDR2 FQNEAQ (reference sequence). This CDR3 has 11 amino acids. V lost 8 bases and J lost 1, with 6 bases in between. The CDR3 here is CASGLSYEQYF. The CDR3 bases are TGTGCCAGCGGCCTTTCCTACGAGCAGTACTTC.

The chain links TRBV14 to TRBJ2-1; D call uncertain. The germline gives CDR1 SGHDN, CDR2 FVKESK. V was clipped by 0 bases and J by 4 bases, with 4 bases between them. This CDR3 has 13 amino acids. The CDR3 DNA reads as TGTGCCAGCAGCCAAGAAGGGTACAATGAGCAGTTCTTC. It specifies CASSQEGYNEQFF.

The chain is built from TRBV25-1 and TRBJ2-7; 8 nucleotides agree with TRBD1. The CDR3 spans 15 residues. Germline CDR1 and CDR2: MGHDK and SYGVNS. V lost 2 bases, J lost 0 bases, and 3 bases stayed unmatched. The CDR3 nucleotides read TGTGCCAGCAGTGAAGGGACAGGTTTCTCCTACGAGCAGTACTTC. This translates into CASSEGTGFSYEQYF.

The chain links TRBV7-2 to TRBJ1-2; D uncertain. V was trimmed by 5 bases and J by 4 bases, leaving 11 bases between them. Looked up from germline, CDR1 is SGHTA and CDR2 is FQGNSA. This CDR3 region has 13 residues. Here the CDR3 reads CASSPRGSYGYTF. The CDR3 DNA follows: TGTGCCAGCAGCCCCCGGGGTAGCTATGGCTACACCTTC.

In DNA, the CDR3 is TGTGCCAGCAAAACCCTGGGAAACACTGAAGCTTTCTTT. Its translation is CASKTLGNTEAFF. The V and J genes are TRBV6-1 and TRBJ1-1; D is uncertain. The germline V gene encodes CDR1 MNHNS and CDR2 SASEGT. CDR3 size: 13 residues. V lost 7 bases and J lost 2, with 11 bases in between.

The chain carries TRBV4-1 and TRBJ2-5; D remains ambiguous. The V gene lost 1 base and the J gene lost 0 bases, with 9 bases spanning the gap. The CDR3 has 15 amino acids. From germline, CDR1 is MGHRA and CDR2 YSYEKL. CDR3 amino acids: CASSQGLAHQETQYF. CDR3 nucleotide sequence: TGCGCCAGCAGCCAAGGCTTAGCCCACCAAGAGACCCAGTACTTC.

The V gene is TRBV4-1, the J gene TRBJ2-1; 11 nucleotides match TRBD2. V shed 0 bases and J 8 bases; nucleotides not matched to a gene: 9. Germline V gives CDR1 MGHRA, CDR2 YSYEKL. The CDR3 has 17 residues. The CDR3 loop is CASSQDGASGGSYEQFF. The CDR3 coding sequence is TGCGCCAGCAGCCAAGATGGGGCTAGCGGGGGGTCGTATGAGCAGTTCTTC.

The chain employs TRBV19 and TRBJ2-3, with a weak D call TRBD1 (5 bases). Germline lookup yields CDR1 LNHDA and CDR2 SQIVND (reference sequence). The CDR3 covers 15 residues. V gave up 6 bases and J gave up 0 bases, with 13 bases separating them. CDR3 nucleotide sequence: TGTGCCAGTAGCCCCCGGACACTTAGCACAGATACGCAGTATTTT. It translates to CASSPRTLSTDTQYF. Based on the CDR3 plus reference TRBV19 and TRBJ2-3, the full variable domain is DGGITQSPKYLFRKEGQNVTLSCEQNLNHDAMYWYRQDPGQGLRLIYYSQIVNDFQKGDIAEGYSVSREKKESFPLTVTSAQKNPTAFYLCASSPRTLSTDTQYFGPGTRLTVL.

CDR3 loop: CASSKSPRNTEAFF. In DNA form, the CDR3 reads TGCGCCAGCAGCAAGAGTCCGAGGAACACTGAAGCTTTCTTT. The genes are TRBV5-1 and TRBJ1-1; D unclear. The CDR3 is 14 residues long. V was trimmed by 4 bases and J by 1 base, leaving 11 bases between them. In germline, CDR1 is SGHRS, CDR2 YFSETQ.

In DNA, the CDR3 is TGTGCCAGCGACTACACCTCCCGTGAAAAACTGTTTTTT. Residues: CASDYTSREKLFF. The rearrangement joins TRBV2 to TRBJ1-4; no firm D call. V dropped 8 bases and J dropped 7 bases, with 14 bases sitting between them. This CDR3 region has 13 residues. Germline CDR1 SNHLY, CDR2 FYNNEI.

This chain joins TRBV7-2 and TRBJ2-1, with 8 bases matching TRBD2. The CDR3 is 14 amino acids. Germline CDR1 and CDR2: SGHTA and FQGNSA. J was trimmed by 8 bases and V by 4 bases; bases with no gene match: 7. CDR3 protein: CASSSGLEVHEQFF. The DNA of the CDR3 is TGTGCCAGCAGCTCGGGACTAGAGGTCCATGAGCAGTTCTTC.

V usage is TRBV6-5 and J usage is TRBJ1-5, with D maybe TRBD1 (5 bases). Germline assignment: CDR1 MNHEY and CDR2 SVGAGI. This CDR3 has 13 residues. V was trimmed by 11 bases and J by 1 base, leaving 12 bases between them. The CDR3 DNA reads as TGTGCCGGTCAGGGATTGAGCAATCAGCCCCAGCATTTT. It yields the protein CAGQGLSNQPQHF.

The count of this clone is one. The chain carries TRBV6-5 and TRBJ2-5, with D tentatively TRBD2 (7 bases). Looked up from germline, CDR1 is MNHEY and CDR2 is SVGAGI. The CDR3 has 15 amino acids. Trimming shortened V by 0 bases and J by 4 bases, and 12 bases separated the two germline ends. The CDR3 sequence is CASSYSPGGVETQYF. The CDR3 region has the DNA TGTGCCAGCAGTTACTCGCCGGGGGGCGTAGAGACCCAGTACTTC.